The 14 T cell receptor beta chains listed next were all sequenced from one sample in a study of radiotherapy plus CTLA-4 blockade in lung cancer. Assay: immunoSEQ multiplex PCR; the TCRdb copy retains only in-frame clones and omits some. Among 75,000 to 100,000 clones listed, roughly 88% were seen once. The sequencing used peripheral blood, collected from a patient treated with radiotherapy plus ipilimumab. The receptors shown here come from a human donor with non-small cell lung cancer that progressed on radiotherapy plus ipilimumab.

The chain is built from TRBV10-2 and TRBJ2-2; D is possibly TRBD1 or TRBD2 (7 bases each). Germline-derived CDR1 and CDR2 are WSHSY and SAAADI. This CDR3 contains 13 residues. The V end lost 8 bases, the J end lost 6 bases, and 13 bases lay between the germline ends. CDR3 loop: CASSQGRAGELFF. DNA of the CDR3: TGCGCCAGCTCACAGGGGAGGGCCGGGGAGCTGTTTTTT.

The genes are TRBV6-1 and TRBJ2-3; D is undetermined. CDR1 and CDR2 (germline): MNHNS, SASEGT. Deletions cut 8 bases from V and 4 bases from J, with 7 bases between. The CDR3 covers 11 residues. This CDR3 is CASFHADTQYF. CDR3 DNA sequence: TGTGCCAGCTTCCACGCAGATACGCAGTATTTT.

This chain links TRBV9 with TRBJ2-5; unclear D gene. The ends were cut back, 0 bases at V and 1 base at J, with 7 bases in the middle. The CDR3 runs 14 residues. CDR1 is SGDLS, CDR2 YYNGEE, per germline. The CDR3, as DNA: TGTGCCAGCAGCGTAGGAGGAACCCAAGAGACCCAGTACTTC. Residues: CASSVGGTQETQYF.

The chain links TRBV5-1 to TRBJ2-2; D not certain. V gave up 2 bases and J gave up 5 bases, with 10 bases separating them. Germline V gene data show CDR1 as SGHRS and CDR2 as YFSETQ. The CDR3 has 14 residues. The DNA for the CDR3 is TGCGCCAGCAGCTTCGGCGAGCAGACCGGGGAGCTGTTTTTT. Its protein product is CASSFGEQTGELFF.

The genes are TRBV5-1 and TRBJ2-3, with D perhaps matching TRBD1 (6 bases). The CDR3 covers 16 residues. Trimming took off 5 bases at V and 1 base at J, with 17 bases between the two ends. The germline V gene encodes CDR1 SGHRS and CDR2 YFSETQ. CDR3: CASRSSLTGRTDTQYF. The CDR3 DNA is TGCGCCAGCAGGTCTAGCTTGACAGGTCGCACAGATACGCAGTATTTT.

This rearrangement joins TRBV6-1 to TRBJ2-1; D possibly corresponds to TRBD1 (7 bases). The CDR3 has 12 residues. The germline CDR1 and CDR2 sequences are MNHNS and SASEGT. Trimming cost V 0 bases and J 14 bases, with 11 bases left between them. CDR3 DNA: TGTGCCAGCAGTGAAGCAGGCAGGGGGGAGTTCTTC. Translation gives CASSEAGRGEFF.

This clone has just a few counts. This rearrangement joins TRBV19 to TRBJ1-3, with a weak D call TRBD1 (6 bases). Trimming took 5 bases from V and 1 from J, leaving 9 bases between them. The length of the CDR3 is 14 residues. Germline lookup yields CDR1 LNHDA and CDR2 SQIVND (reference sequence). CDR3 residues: CASSPGTSGNTIYF. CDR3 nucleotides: TGTGCCAGTAGTCCAGGGACATCTGGAAACACCATATATTTT.

The CDR3 nucleotides are TGTGCCAGCAGCTTAGAAGACAGGGGGCCGCCCAAGCTGTTTTTT. Its protein is CASSLEDRGPPKLFF. The chain uses TRBV7-9 and TRBJ2-2, with 10 positions matching TRBD1. V lost 1 base to trimming and J lost 12 bases; unmatched junction nucleotides: 8. The germline gives CDR1 SEHNR, CDR2 FQNEAQ (reference sequence). The CDR3 runs to 15 residues.

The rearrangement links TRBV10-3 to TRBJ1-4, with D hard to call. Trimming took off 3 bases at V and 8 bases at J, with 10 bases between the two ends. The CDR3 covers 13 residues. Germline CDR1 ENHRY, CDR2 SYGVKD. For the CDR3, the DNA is TGTGCCATCAGTGATAGGATGGGGGAAAAACTGTTTTTT. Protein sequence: CAISDRMGEKLFF.

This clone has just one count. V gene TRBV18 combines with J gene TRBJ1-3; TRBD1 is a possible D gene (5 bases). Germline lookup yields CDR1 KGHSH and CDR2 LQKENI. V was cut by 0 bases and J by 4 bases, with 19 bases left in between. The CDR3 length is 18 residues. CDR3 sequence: CASSPPSGGSLVGNTIYF. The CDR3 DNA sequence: TGTGCCAGCTCACCACCGTCCGGGGGATCTCTCGTCGGAAACACCATATATTTT.

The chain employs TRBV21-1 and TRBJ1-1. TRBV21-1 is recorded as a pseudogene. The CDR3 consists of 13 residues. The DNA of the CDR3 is TGTGCCAGCAGCAAAAACAAAGCCGCTGAAGCTTTCTTT. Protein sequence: CASSKNKAAEAFF.

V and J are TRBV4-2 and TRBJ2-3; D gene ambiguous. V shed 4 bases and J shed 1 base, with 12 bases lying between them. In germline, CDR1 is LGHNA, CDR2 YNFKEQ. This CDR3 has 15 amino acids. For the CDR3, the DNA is TGTGCCAGCAGCCCTGCCGGCCCTGGCACAGATACGCAGTATTTT. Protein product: CASSPAGPGTDTQYF.

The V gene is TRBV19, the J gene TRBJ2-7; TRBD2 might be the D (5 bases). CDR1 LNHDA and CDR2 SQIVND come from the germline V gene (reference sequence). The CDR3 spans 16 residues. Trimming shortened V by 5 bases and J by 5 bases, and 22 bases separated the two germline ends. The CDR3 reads CASSPEEGLRSNEQYF. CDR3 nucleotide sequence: TGTGCCAGTAGTCCAGAGGAAGGACTGCGTAGCAACGAGCAGTACTTC.

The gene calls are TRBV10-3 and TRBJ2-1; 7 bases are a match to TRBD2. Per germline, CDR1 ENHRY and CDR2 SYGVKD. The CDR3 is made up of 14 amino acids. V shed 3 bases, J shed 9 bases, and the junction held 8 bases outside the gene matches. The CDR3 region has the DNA TGTGCCATCAGTGATTTAAGGGAGCGGGGTGAGCAGTTCTTC. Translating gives CAISDLRERGEQFF.